What follows describes a single T cell receptor (beta chain). Antigen specificity is unknown. The sample comes from a study of cytomegalovirus exposure and HLA in healthy donors. Study-wide results and limits: Rare TCR sequences dominated, though some public TCRs recurred in many donors. Overall, some 160 TCR beta chains were annotated as cytomegalovirus-associated. In vitro confirmation showed three CMV-associated chains to be CMV antigen specific.

Sequencing was performed with immunoSEQ multiplex PCR; in TCRdb, only in-frame clones are kept and a portion is missing. The data show 300,000 or so clones, with roughly 87% seen just once and about 0.96% held by the top ten. There are 15 residues in the CDR3. V lost 4 bases, J lost 3 bases, and 3 bases stayed unmatched. Germline CDR1 reads WNHNN; CDR2 reads SYGVQD (reference sequence). Separation from the roughly 680-subject first cohort characterized the 120-subject validation cohort, to which the donors belonged. The receptor comes from a man under 40 in good health and CMV-seronegative. The specimen sequenced was PBMCs. The V gene is TRBV10-1, the J gene TRBJ2-1; TRBD1 agrees at 10 bases. The CDR3 region is CASSGGTGVYNEQFF. The CDR3, as DNA: TGCGCCAGCAGTGGTGGGACAGGGGTCTACAATGAGCAGTTCTTC.